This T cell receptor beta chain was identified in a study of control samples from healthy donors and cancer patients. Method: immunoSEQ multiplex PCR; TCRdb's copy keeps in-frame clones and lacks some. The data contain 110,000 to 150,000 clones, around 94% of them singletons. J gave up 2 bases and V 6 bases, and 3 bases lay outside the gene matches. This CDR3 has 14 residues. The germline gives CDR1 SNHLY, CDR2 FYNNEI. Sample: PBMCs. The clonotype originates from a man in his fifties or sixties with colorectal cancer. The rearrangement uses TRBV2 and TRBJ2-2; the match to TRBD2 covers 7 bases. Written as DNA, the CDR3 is TGTGCCAGCAGACGGGGGGATAACACCGGGGAGCTGTTTTTT. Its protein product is CASRRGDNTGELFF.